This is a list of T cell receptor beta chains from one sample in a study of regulatory T cells in long-lasting Graves disease. MiXCR was run by TCRdb on the multiplex PCR reads, yielding one entry per CDR3 protein. This table holds fewer than 550,000 distinct CDR3 sequences, 20% to 25% found once. The sample was peripheral blood mononuclear cells (PBMCs), taken when the disease was refractory, from a patient treated with antithyroid drugs. The receptor set was obtained from a female donor with Graves disease. CDR3s include the opening cysteine and the closing phenylalanine or tryptophan. A D gene is named only where the DNA matches it firmly. Clone size appears in some rows only: once, few, many, or a class for an expanded clone.

clone size	V gene	D gene	J gene	CDR3 DNA	CDR3 protein
-	TRBV7-6	-	TRBJ2-7	TGTGCCAGCAGCTTACCCCGGGACGGCCTTTACGAGCAGTACTTC	CASSLPRDGLYEQYF
-	TRBV4-1	-	TRBJ1-5	TGCGCCAGCAGCATCCGGACAGACGCCAGGGCGGCCCAGCATTTT	CASSIRTDARAAQHF
many	TRBV2	-	TRBJ2-7	TGTGCCAGCAGCCCCGAGTACTACGAGCAGTACTTC	CASSPEYYEQYF
few	TRBV29-1	TRBD1	TRBJ2-7	TGCAGCGTTGAAGATGTACAGGGGGCATCCTACGAGCAGTACTTC	CSVEDVQGASYEQYF
-	TRBV29-1	TRBD1	TRBJ2-4	TGCAGCGTTGGTCTGGGACAGGGAAACATTCAGTACTTC	CSVGLGQGNIQYF
-	TRBV5-5	-	TRBJ1-2	TGTGCCAGCAGCTTGGGACAGGCAAATGGCTACACCTTC	CASSLGQANGYTF
once	TRBV12-3/TRBV12-4	TRBD2	TRBJ2-5	TGTGCCAGCAGTCCCTGGGGGGGGGTGGAGACCCAGTACTTC	CASSPWGGVETQYF
many	TRBV28	-	TRBJ2-5	TGTGCCAGCAGCCCCATAACAGGCCTACCTGGAGTAGAGACCCAGTACTTC	CASSPITGLPGVETQYF
many	TRBV28	TRBD1	TRBJ2-5	TGTGCCAGCAGGCGCAGGGGGCGGCAAGAGACCCAGTACTTC	CASRRRGRQETQYF
few	TRBV24-1	-	TRBJ2-2	TGTGCCACCAGTGATGCCTCAGTGACCGGGGAGCTGTTTTTT	CATSDASVTGELFF
-	TRBV7-9	TRBD2	TRBJ2-7	TGTGCCAGCAGCTTACATGAGCGGGGCGAGCAGTACTTC	CASSLHERGEQYF
once	TRBV11-2	-	TRBJ2-3	TGTGCCAGCAGCAGACGGGACTTCCTAGGCTCGGCAGATACGCAGTATTTT	CASSRRDFLGSADTQYF
-	TRBV28	-	TRBJ1-1	TGTGCCAGCAGCGGATCCGGGGGGGCTGAAGCTTTCTTT	CASSGSGGAEAFF
many	TRBV4-1	-	TRBJ2-7	TGCGCCAGCAGCCCTACGGACAGTCTGTACGAGCAGTACTTC	CASSPTDSLYEQYF
few	TRBV19	-	TRBJ2-5	TGTGCCAGTAGTTCGGGCCAGACAGAGACCCAGTACTTC	CASSSGQTETQYF
-	TRBV5-1	TRBD1	TRBJ1-4	TGCGCCAGCAGCTTGGCGATTGGGACAGCAGGTGAAAAACTGTTTTTT	CASSLAIGTAGEKLFF
-	TRBV5-5	-	TRBJ2-7	TGTGCCAGCAGCTTGGTCATCGAGGCTTCCCCCTACGAGCAGTACTTC	CASSLVIEASPYEQYF
-	TRBV20-1	-	TRBJ1-2	-	CSAGGATNYGCTF
many	TRBV28	-	TRBJ1-2	TGTGCCAGCAGTTTCTCGGGAGCGCTAAGGCGAGCATCTGGCTACACCTTC	CASSFSGALRRASGYTF
-	TRBV5-6	TRBD2	TRBJ2-1	TGTGCCAGCAGCCCCCAGGGACTAGCGGGAGTTGGCAATGAGCAGTTCTTC	CASSPQGLAGVGNEQFF
few	TRBV9	-	TRBJ1-3	TGTGCCAGCAGCTCACAGGATATATCTGGAAACACCATATATTTT	CASSSQDISGNTIYF
many	TRBV28	-	TRBJ1-4	TGTGCCAGCAGTTTAGAACTGGAAAAACTGTTTTTT	CASSLELEKLFF
few	TRBV3-1	TRBD1	TRBJ2-7	TGTGCCAGCAGCCATAGCCCCGGGACAGGATCCTACGAGCAGTACTTC	CASSHSPGTGSYEQYF
few	TRBV6-1	-	TRBJ2-7	TGTGCCAGCAAGCTGGAGAGTCAAACCCACGAGCAGTACTTC	CASKLESQTHEQYF
many	TRBV28	TRBD1	TRBJ2-7	TGTGCCAGCAGTTTAGGACAGGGAATATACGAGCAGTACTTC	CASSLGQGIYEQYF
few	TRBV9	-	TRBJ1-2	TGTGCCAGCAGCCCCTCACCACAATCGTCCTTCTATGGCTACACCTTC	CASSPSPQSSFYGYTF
-	TRBV19	-	TRBJ1-5	TGTGCCAGTAGTATCCCGGGCTTATACGGGTTTAATCAGCCCCAGCATTTT	CASSIPGLYGFNQPQHF
-	TRBV30	-	TRBJ1-2	TGTGCCTGGAGTGTGGGTCAGTTGGGAGGCTACACCTTC	CAWSVGQLGGYTF
many	TRBV18	TRBD1	TRBJ2-5	TGTGCCAGCTCACCAGGACAGGAGAAGACCCAGTACTTC	CASSPGQEKTQYF
many	TRBV28	TRBD1	TRBJ2-5	TGTGCCAGCAGCTCGGGGGGACAGGGTGCGGAGACCCAGTACTTC	CASSSGGQGAETQYF
few	TRBV6-1	-	TRBJ1-4	TGTGCCAGCAGTGACGAAGCCGAAAAACTGTTTTTT	CASSDEAEKLFF
many	TRBV11-3	TRBD1	TRBJ2-5	TGTGCCAGCAGCCCAGGGGTCGGGACAGGCGAACAAGAGACCCAGTACTTC	CASSPGVGTGEQETQYF
few	TRBV6-5	TRBD1	TRBJ2-7	TGTGCCAGCAGTTTTTCGGGACAGGGCAGGGGCGAGCAGTACTTC	CASSFSGQGRGEQYF
few	TRBV7-9	TRBD2	TRBJ2-5	TGTGCCAGCAGCTTAGGAGGACTAGAACAAGAGACCCAGTACTTC	CASSLGGLEQETQYF
many	TRBV13	TRBD1	TRBJ1-2	TGTGCCAGCAGCTCCTTGGACAGGGACTATGGCTACACCTTC	CASSSLDRDYGYTF
many	TRBV7-2	TRBD2	TRBJ2-7	TGTGCCAGCAGCTTAACGGGCGGGAGGAGGTACGAGCAGTACTTC	CASSLTGGRRYEQYF
few	TRBV5-1	-	TRBJ2-7	TGCGCCAGCAGCCTCGCAACTACCTACGAGCAGTACTTC	CASSLATTYEQYF
many	TRBV6-1	-	TRBJ1-1	TGTGCCAGCAACCTACAGGTGAACACTGAAGCTTTCTTT	CASNLQVNTEAFF
-	TRBV7-8	-	TRBJ2-2	TGTGCCAGCCCCCCAATAGGACAGCCGTTCACCGGGGAGCTGTTTTTT	CASPPIGQPFTGELFF
-	TRBV7-9	-	TRBJ2-7	TGTGCCAGCAGCTTAGATGAACGGGGCTACGAGCAGTACTTC	CASSLDERGYEQYF
few	TRBV6-4	TRBD1	TRBJ1-3	TGTGCCAGCGACCGGGACAGCCAGGCTGGAAACACCATATATTTT	CASDRDSQAGNTIYF
-	TRBV30	TRBD1	TRBJ2-7	TGTGCCTGGAGTCCGGGACAGGGGGCTTACGAGCAGTACTTC	CAWSPGQGAYEQYF